This entry features one T cell receptor beta chain sequence. This same CDR3 is encoded by further DNA sequences in the sample. This table comes from immunoSEQ multiplex PCR, and its TCRdb copy is limited to in-frame clones, with some not included. The repertoire has approximately 220,000 clones, around 84% of them found once; the top ten carry 18%. Grouping used clinical history reported by participants in a survey and questionnaire. The data were obtained in a study of blood T cell repertoires in COVID-19. Study-level background: The samples span acute and convalescent COVID-19 from the United States, Italy and Spain. In each case, the material was cDNA or gDNA derived from T cells, B-cell-depleted T cells, or PBMCs.

In germline, CDR1 is GTSNPN, CDR2 SVGIG (reference sequence). The CDR3 has 14 amino acids. The V gene end was trimmed by 0 bases and the J gene end by 1 base; junction bases not matched to a gene: 0. The chain combines TRBV30 with TRBJ1-1, with 9 positions matching TRBD1. This TCR came from a man aged 35-49 years who had recovered from COVID-19. The sample was PBMCs or T cells enriched from blood (not recorded which). The CDR3 nucleotides are TGTGCCTGGAGTGTGGGACAGGGGAACACTGAAGCTTTCTTT. It is translated as CAWSVGQGNTEAFF. Variable domain in full (rest from reference TRBV30 and TRBJ1-1): SQTIHQWPATLVQPVGSPLSLECTVEGTSNPNLYWYRQAAGRGLQLLFYSVGIGQISSEVPQNLSASRPQDRQFILSSKKLLLSDSGFYLCAWSVGQGNTEAFFGQGTRLTVV.